This T cell receptor beta chain was sequenced in a study of OX40 agonist ivuxolimab in advanced cancers. Study observations and caveats: Relative to CD4+, CD8+ T cells held more expanded clones on average.

The CDR3 has 18 amino acids. Germline CDR1 reads SGHDT; CDR2 reads YYEEEE. V gave up 3 bases and J gave up 3 bases, with 24 bases separating them. The method was immunoSEQ multiplex PCR; TCRdb's version includes in-frame clones alone and lacks a portion of them. This sample has about 150,000 clones; more than 85% occur once, and the top ten carry more than 0.8%. Details on this clone: Antigen: not known.

The sequencing here drew on CD4+ or CD8+ T cells sorted from blood, taken in a trial of the OX40 agonist ivuxolimab. The chain couples TRBV5-6 to TRBJ2-5, with D perhaps matching TRBD1 or TRBD2 (5 bases each). The origin of this receptor is an adult with an advanced solid tumor such as melanoma, head and neck, liver or kidney cancer. The CDR3 region is CASSWVAGRGLEKETQYF. The CDR3 nucleotides read TGTGCCAGCAGCTGGGTTGCAGGGCGAGGACTCGAAAAAGAGACCCAGTACTTC.